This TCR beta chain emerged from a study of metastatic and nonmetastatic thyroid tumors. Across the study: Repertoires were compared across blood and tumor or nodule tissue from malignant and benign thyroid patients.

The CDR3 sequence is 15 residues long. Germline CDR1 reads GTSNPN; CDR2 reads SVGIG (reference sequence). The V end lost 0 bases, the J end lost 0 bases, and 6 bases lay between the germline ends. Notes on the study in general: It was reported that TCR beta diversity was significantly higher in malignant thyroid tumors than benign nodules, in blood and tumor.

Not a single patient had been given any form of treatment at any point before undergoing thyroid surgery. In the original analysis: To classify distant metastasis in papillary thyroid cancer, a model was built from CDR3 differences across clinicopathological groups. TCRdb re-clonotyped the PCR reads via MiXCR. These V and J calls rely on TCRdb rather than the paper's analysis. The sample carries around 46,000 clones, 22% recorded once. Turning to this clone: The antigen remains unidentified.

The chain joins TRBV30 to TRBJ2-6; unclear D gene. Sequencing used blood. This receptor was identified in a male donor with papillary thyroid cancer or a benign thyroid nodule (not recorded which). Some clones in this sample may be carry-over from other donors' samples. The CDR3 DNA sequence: TGTGCCTGGAGTGTACTGGGCTCTGGGGCCAACGTCCTGACTTTC. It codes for CAWSVLGSGANVLTF.